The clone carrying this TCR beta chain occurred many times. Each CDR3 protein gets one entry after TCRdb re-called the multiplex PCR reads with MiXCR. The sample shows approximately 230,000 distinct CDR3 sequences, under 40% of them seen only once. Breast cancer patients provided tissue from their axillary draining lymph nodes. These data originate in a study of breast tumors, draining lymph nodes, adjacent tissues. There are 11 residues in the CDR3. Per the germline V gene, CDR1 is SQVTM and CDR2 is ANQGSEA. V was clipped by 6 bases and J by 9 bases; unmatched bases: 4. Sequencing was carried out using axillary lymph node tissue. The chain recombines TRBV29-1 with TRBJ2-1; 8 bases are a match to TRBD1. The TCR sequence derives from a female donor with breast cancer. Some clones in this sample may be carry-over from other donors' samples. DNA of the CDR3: TGCAGCGTGACAGGGGATGGTGAGCAGTTCTTC. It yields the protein CSVTGDGEQFF.